This TCR beta chain was found in a study of cytomegalovirus exposure and HLA in healthy donors. General observations from the study: The classifier was said to identify cytomegalovirus status with high specificity and sensitivity.

This clone occurred once. No antigen is known for it. Germline V gene lookup returns CDR1 MNHNY and CDR2 SVGAGI (reference sequence). The CDR3 sequence is 15 residues long. V was pared by 0 bases and J by 4 bases, with 2 bases of the junction left unmatched. Vbeta (60) and Jbeta (13) primers were used in the PCR. Sequencing used immunoSEQ multiplex PCR; TCRdb keeps in-frame clones, though not all of them. The sample lists around 140,000 clones, 77% occurring once. The J gene is TRBJ1-4, the V gene TRBV6-6; 7 bases map to TRBD1. This clonotype was sampled from a male donor in good health and CMV-seronegative. The sample was PBMCs. The CDR3 spells CASSYSGQINEKLFF. Here the CDR3 DNA reads TGTGCCAGCAGTTACTCGGGACAGATTAATGAAAAACTGTTTTTT.